These 25 T cell receptor beta chains were sequenced from one sample in a study of blood T cell repertoires in COVID-19 (dated by TCRdb to 2020 to 2022). The library was obtained by the immunoSEQ multiplex PCR assay. TCRdb holds this immuneACCESS table with in-frame rearrangements only. Some clones are missing; in checked studies, unresolved V genes explain under half, and the rest has no known cause. This sample has 150,000 to 200,000 clones in its table, and 75% to 90% of those were observed once. The top ten clones comprise approximately 6.7% of the sample. Sequencing input: peripheral blood. The receptors originated from a man aged 35 to 55 with acute or convalescent COVID-19.

The chain uses TRBV15 and TRBJ2-4; TRBD1 aligns across 9 bases. The CDR3 covers 15 residues. Germline-derived CDR1 and CDR2 are LNHNV and YYDKDF (reference sequence). V lost 3 bases and J lost 6; bases outside the gene matches: 6. The CDR3 coding sequence is TGTGCCACCAGCAGGCCGGGACAGGGCGTAAACATTCAGTACTTC. It codes for CATSRPGQGVNIQYF.

J is TRBJ1-3 and V is TRBV24-1; D call uncertain. The germline V gene encodes CDR1 KGHDR and CDR2 SFDVKD. V lost 1 base to trimming and J lost 1 base, with 13 bases between them. The CDR3 spans 17 residues. The CDR3 is CATSDFPLLFSGNTIYF. The CDR3 DNA reads as TGTGCCACCAGTGATTTTCCCCTACTTTTTTCTGGAAACACCATATATTTT.

The gene calls are TRBV5-5 and TRBJ1-5; D is undetermined. V gave up 1 base and J gave up 3 bases, with 5 bases separating them. Germline V gives CDR1 SGHKS, CDR2 YYEKEE (reference sequence). The CDR3 sequence is 13 residues long. In nucleotides, the CDR3 is TGTGCCAGCAGCTTGTTAGTCAATCAGCCCCAGCATTTT. Amino acid sequence: CASSLLVNQPQHF.

V and J are TRBV4-1 and TRBJ2-7, with 13 bases aligning to TRBD2. V was clipped by 5 bases and J by 2 bases; unmatched bases: 3. The CDR3 contains 15 residues. Germline CDR1 is MGHRA and CDR2 is YSYEKL. CDR3 DNA sequence: TGCGCCAGCAGCGAAACTAGCGGGGGGGCCTACGAGCAGTACTTC. Translating it yields CASSETSGGAYEQYF.

This clone was recorded only once. The CDR3 bases are TGTGCCAGCAGCCTCGGGACTAGAAACACCGGGGAGCTGTTTTTT. Residues: CASSLGTRNTGELFF. The V gene is TRBV7-2, the J gene TRBJ2-2, with 8 bases matching TRBD2. The V gene's germline CDR1 is SGHTA and CDR2 FQGNSA. CDR3 length: 15 amino acids. The J segment lost 2 bases and the V segment lost 5 bases, leaving 4 bases of the junction unmatched.

As for this clone: A junction end diverges from the germline sequence, so it may reflect a read error. The chain joins TRBV9 to TRBJ1-6; D unresolved. The CDR3 loop spans 14 amino acids. CDR1 and CDR2 (germline): SGDLS, YYNGEE. This chain's CDR3 is CASSPRVDNSPLHF. The CDR3 DNA is TGTGCCAGCAGCCCCCGGGTGGATAACTCACCCCTCCACTTT.

The rearrangement links TRBV25-1 to TRBJ2-5; unclear D gene. The CDR3 totals 12 residues. The V end lost 7 bases, the J end lost 1 base, and 7 bases lay between the germline ends. Germline V lookup: CDR1 MGHDK, CDR2 SYGVNS. CDR3 amino acids: CASIAGQETQYF. The CDR3 DNA follows: TGTGCCAGCATTGCAGGCCAAGAGACCCAGTACTTC. Together with reference TRBV25-1 and TRBJ2-5, the CDR3 gives the full variable domain: EADIYQTPRYLVIGTGKKITLECSQTMGHDKMYWYQQDPGMELHLIHYSYGVNSTEKGDLSSESTVSRIRTEHFPLTLESARPSHTSQYLCASIAGQETQYFGPGTRLLVL.

The J gene is TRBJ1-6, the V gene TRBV5-4, with 8 nucleotides matching TRBD1. In germline, CDR1 is SGHNT, CDR2 YYREEE (reference sequence). Losses at the gene ends were 0 bases for V and 7 bases for J; bases not matched to a gene: 0. This CDR3 has 14 residues. The CDR3 DNA follows: TGTGCCAGCAGCTTGGGACAGGGGAATTCACCCCTCCACTTT. Protein product: CASSLGQGNSPLHF.

The CDR3 reads CASSLGRGGALGAGYTF. CDR3 in DNA: TGCGCCAGCAGCCTTGGGCGAGGGGGCGCCTTGGGGGCTGGCTACACCTTC. The rearrangement links TRBV4-3 to TRBJ1-2; 7 positions agree with TRBD1. This CDR3 has 17 amino acids. The V gene's germline CDR1 is LGHNA and CDR2 YSLEER. The trim removed 4 bases at V and 7 bases at J, leaving 18 bases unmatched.

The rearrangement uses TRBV15 and TRBJ2-1; D may be TRBD2 (6 bases). Germline CDR1 reads LNHNV; CDR2 reads YYDKDF (reference sequence). The CDR3 is 15 amino acids. Deletions cut 5 bases from V and 6 bases from J, with 17 bases between. The CDR3 DNA sequence: TGTGCCACCAGCCCCCGTACCGGGACTCGCAATGAGCAGTTCTTC. Translated, it gives CATSPRTGTRNEQFF.

V is TRBV5-1 and J is TRBJ1-1; a weak D match, TRBD1 (5 bases). V was trimmed by 4 bases and J by 3 bases, leaving 13 bases between them. Germline CDR1 and CDR2: SGHRS and YFSETQ. The CDR3 is made up of 14 amino acids. The CDR3 spells CASSQQDMDTEAFF. The CDR3 DNA is TGCGCCAGCAGCCAACAGGATATGGACACTGAAGCTTTCTTT.

J is TRBJ1-5 and V is TRBV6-5; 7 nucleotides agree with TRBD1. The V gene end was trimmed by 5 bases and the J gene end by 3 bases; junction bases not matched to a gene: 7. CDR1 is MNHEY and CDR2 is SVGAGI in the germline V gene. This CDR3 region has 15 residues. The CDR3 nucleotides read TGTGCCAGCAGTCGACAGGGCAGACTCAATCAGCCCCAGCATTTT. Residues: CASSRQGRLNQPQHF.

The V and J genes are TRBV24-1 and TRBJ2-1, with 9 bases that match TRBD2. The CDR3 is made up of 17 amino acids. After removal of 1 base from V and 3 bases from J, the junction contained 6 bases not matched to a gene. Germline V gene lookup returns CDR1 KGHDR and CDR2 SFDVKD. The CDR3 loop is CATSDLSWRGGYNEQFF. As DNA, the CDR3 is TGTGCCACCAGTGATTTAAGTTGGCGGGGGGGCTACAATGAGCAGTTCTTC.

The CDR3 region is CASSLGAGSRPMNTEAFF. Written as DNA, the CDR3 is TGTGCCAGCAGTTTAGGGGCGGGGTCGAGGCCCATGAACACTGAAGCTTTCTTT. The chain recombines TRBV28 with TRBJ1-1; a weak D match, TRBD1 (5 bases). This CDR3 is built from 18 residues. Trimming took 2 bases from V and 0 from J, leaving 19 bases between them. Germline-derived CDR1 and CDR2 are MDHEN and SYDVKM.

The rearrangement links TRBV2 to TRBJ2-7, with 7 bases identical to TRBD1. V shed 7 bases and J 4 bases; nucleotides not matched to a gene: 1. CDR1 and CDR2 from the germline V gene are SNHLY and FYNNEI. This CDR3 is built from 11 residues. CDR3 nucleotide sequence: TGTGCCAGCACAGGGGGATACGAGCAGTACTTC. It specifies CASTGGYEQYF.

The gene calls are TRBV7-9 and TRBJ2-7; 7 bases align to TRBD1. In germline, CDR1 is SEHNR, CDR2 FQNEAQ (reference sequence). V trimming: 5 bases; J trimming: 1 base; junction bases outside the gene matches: 5. The CDR3 covers 14 residues. DNA for the CDR3: TGTGCCAGCAGCCAGGGACAGCTATCCTACGAGCAGTACTTC. Translation: CASSQGQLSYEQYF. Based on the CDR3 plus reference TRBV7-9 and TRBJ2-7, the full variable domain is DTGVSQNPRHKITKRGQNVTFRCDPISEHNRLYWYRQTLGQGPEFLTYFQNEAQLEKSRLLSDRFSAERPKGSFSTLEIQRTEQGDSAMYLCASSQGQLSYEQYFGPGTRLTVT.

The chain recombines TRBV5-1 with TRBJ1-2; no clear D gene. The CDR3 loop spans 11 amino acids. Trimming removed 5 bases from V and 8 bases from J, with 10 bases in between. The germline gives CDR1 SGHRS, CDR2 YFSETQ. Here the CDR3 DNA reads TGCGCCAGCAGGGACGGGGAGGGCTACACCTTC. It is translated as CASRDGEGYTF. Looking up the rest from reference TRBV5-1 and TRBJ1-2 gives the full variable domain: KAGVTQTPRYLIKTRGQQVTLSCSPISGHRSVSWYQQTPGQGLQFLFEYFSETQRNKGNFPGRFSGRQFSNSRSEMNVSTLELGDSALYLCASRDGEGYTFGSGTRLTVV.

This chain connects TRBV5-4 to TRBJ1-2; the match to TRBD1 covers 8 bases. The ends lost 4 bases at V and 4 bases at J; junction bases unmatched: 6. Germline V gives CDR1 SGHNT, CDR2 YYREEE (reference sequence). This CDR3 contains 14 residues. CDR3 in amino acids: CASSVAGTGYGYTF. CDR3 nucleotides: TGTGCCAGCAGCGTAGCCGGGACAGGCTATGGCTACACCTTC. The full variable domain, rest sourced from reference TRBV5-4 and TRBJ1-2, is ETGVTQSPTHLIKTRGQQVTLRCSSQSGHNTVSWYQQALGQGPQFIFQYYREEENGRGNFPPRFSGLQFPNYSSELNVNALELDDSALYLCASSVAGTGYGYTFGSGTRLTVV.

This chain's CDR3 is CASSPGTGMNTEAFF. The CDR3 coding sequence is TGTGCCAGCAGCCCGGGGACAGGGATGAACACTGAAGCTTTCTTT. The chain joins TRBV5-4 to TRBJ1-1; 9 nucleotides match TRBD1. Per the germline V gene, CDR1 is SGHNT and CDR2 is YYREEE (reference sequence). The CDR3 runs 15 residues. J lost 0 bases, V lost 4 bases, and 4 bases had no gene match.

The rearrangement links TRBV5-1 to TRBJ2-3; no clear D gene. Trimming cost V 1 base and J 0 bases, with 9 bases left between them. Germline V lookup: CDR1 SGHRS, CDR2 YFSETQ. The CDR3 covers 15 residues. The CDR3 here is CASSLFGQSTDTQYF. The CDR3 DNA reads as TGCGCCAGCAGCTTGTTTGGCCAGAGCACAGATACGCAGTATTTT.

In its sample, this clone was seen a few times. J is TRBJ1-5 and V is TRBV6-2 or TRBV6-3; no clear D. The V and J ends lost 4 bases and 0 bases respectively, with 10 bases between them. CDR3 size: 15 residues. Germline V gene lookup returns CDR1 MNHEY and CDR2 SVGEGT. Here the CDR3 reads CASSFTYRSNQPQHF. The DNA for the CDR3 is TGTGCCAGCAGTTTTACCTACCGTAGCAATCAGCCCCAGCATTTT.

The V gene is TRBV28, the J gene TRBJ1-5, with 7 bases identical to TRBD1. Germline V lookup: CDR1 MDHEN, CDR2 SYDVKM. The length of the CDR3 is 15 residues. V trimming: 6 bases; J trimming: 0 bases; junction bases outside the gene matches: 5. CDR3 sequence (DNA): TGTGCCAGCAGGAGACAGGGATTTAGCAATCAGCCCCAGCATTTT. The encoded protein is CASRRQGFSNQPQHF.

The rearrangement links TRBV28 to TRBJ2-7, with a weak D call TRBD2 (5 bases). There are 15 residues in the CDR3. Germline values: CDR1 MDHEN, CDR2 SYDVKM. V lost 1 base to trimming and J lost 2 bases, with 12 bases between them. CDR3 sequence: CASSLYRGKTYEQYF. CDR3 in DNA: TGTGCCAGCAGTTTATACCGGGGAAAAACCTACGAGCAGTACTTC.

This rearrangement joins TRBV5-4 to TRBJ2-7, with unresolved D. CDR1 and CDR2 from the germline V gene are SGHNT and YYREEE (reference sequence). The length of the CDR3 is 15 residues. V gave up 0 bases and J gave up 3 bases, with 13 bases separating them. CDR3 in DNA: TGTGCCAGCAGCTTGGGCCAAGCCCGCGGCTACGAGCAGTACTTC. Translation: CASSLGQARGYEQYF.

The chain couples TRBV28 to TRBJ1-5, with D possibly TRBD1 on 5 matching bases. The CDR3 loop spans 15 amino acids. CDR1 is MDHEN, CDR2 SYDVKM, per germline. Trimming left V 3 bases short and J 5 bases short, with 14 bases between. CDR3 sequence reads: CASSLSGTHYQPQHF. The CDR3 bases are TGTGCCAGCAGTTTGTCCGGGACTCATTATCAGCCCCAGCATTTT. Using reference TRBV28 and TRBJ1-5 for the parts outside the CDR3, the full variable domain is DVKVTQSSRYLVKRTGEKVFLECVQDMDHENMFWYRQDPGLGLRLIYFSYDVKMKEKGDIPEGYSVSREKKERFSLILESASTNQTSMYLCASSLSGTHYQPQHFGDGTRLSIL.